This T cell receptor beta chain is drawn from a study of T-cell memory formation after mild COVID-19. TCRdb re-called the 5' RACE reads through MiXCR, storing one row per CDR3 protein. The repertoire includes tens of thousands of distinct CDR3 sequences, roughly 9.5% of them detected once, and approximately 1.2% sits in the top ten. This clonotype was seen ten or more times. The sample was PBMCs or a T cell subset sorted from them (not recorded which). The receptor's source is a man younger than 35 who had mild COVID-19 (a few samples of this study predate the infection). Cell type and time point are not known.

The CDR3 is CASSWKGQERSEQYF. CDR3 DNA: TGCGCCAGCAGCTGGAAGGGACAGGAAAGGAGCGAGCAGTACTTC. V usage is TRBV5-1 and J usage is TRBJ2-7; 8 bases fit TRBD1. The CDR3 extends over 15 amino acids. CDR1 is SGHRS and CDR2 is YFSETQ in the germline V gene. The junction had 11 bases not matched to a gene; V was cut back by 3 bases and J by 6 bases.